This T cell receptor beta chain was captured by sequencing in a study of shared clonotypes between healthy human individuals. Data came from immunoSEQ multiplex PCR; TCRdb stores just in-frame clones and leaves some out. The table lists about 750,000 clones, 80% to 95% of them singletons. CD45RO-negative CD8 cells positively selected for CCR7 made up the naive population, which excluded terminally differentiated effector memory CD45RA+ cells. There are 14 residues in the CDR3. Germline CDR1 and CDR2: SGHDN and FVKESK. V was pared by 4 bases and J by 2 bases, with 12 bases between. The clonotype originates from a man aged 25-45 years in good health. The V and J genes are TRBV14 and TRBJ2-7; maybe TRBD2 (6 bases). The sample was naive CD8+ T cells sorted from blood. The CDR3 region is CASSLRDFPYEQYF. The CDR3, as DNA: TGTGCCAGCAGCCTCCGGGACTTTCCCTACGAGCAGTACTTC. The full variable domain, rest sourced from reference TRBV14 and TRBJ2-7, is EAGVTQFPSHSVIEKGQTVTLRCDPISGHDNLYWYRRVMGKEIKFLLHFVKESKQDESGMPNNRFLAERTGGTYSTLKVQPAELEDSGVYFCASSLRDFPYEQYFGPGTRLTVT.